These 13 T cell receptor beta chains originate from one sample sequenced in a study of T-cell reconstitution after alpha-beta-depleted transplantation in children. Library preparation (for TCRbeta) was performed with unique molecular identifiers. TCRdb recomputed calls from the PCR reads with MiXCR, one row per CDR3 protein. Found here are around 500,000 distinct CDR3 sequences, approximately 12% of them singletons; the top ten hold approximately 5.4%. Source: PBMCs from the stem cell graft donor, taken from the stem cell graft. The receptors derive from a human donor who donated a stem cell graft to a child with combined immunodeficiency.

This clonotype turned up a few times. J is TRBJ1-4 and V is TRBV3-1; D possibly corresponds to TRBD1 (5 bases). This CDR3 comprises 15 residues. Trimming stripped 6 bases from V and 6 bases from J, with 17 bases between. Germline CDR1 reads LGHDT; CDR2 reads YNNKEL (reference sequence). The CDR3 sequence: CASSSGTWGDEKLFF. The CDR3 DNA follows: TGTGCCAGCAGTTCTGGGACCTGGGGAGATGAAAAACTGTTTTTT.

This clonotype was detected ten times or more. V is TRBV12-3 or TRBV12-4 and J is TRBJ2-5; D remains unclear. This CDR3 spans 13 amino acids. V dropped 6 bases and J dropped 4 bases, with 12 bases sitting between them. The CDR3 here is CASSLQVRETQYF. CDR3 coding DNA: TGTGCCAGCAGCCTCCAGGTTCGAGAGACCCAGTACTTC.

The chain combines TRBV24-1 with TRBJ1-2; no clear D. V lost 5 bases and J lost 7, with 16 bases in between. This CDR3 has 14 residues. Germline values: CDR1 KGHDR, CDR2 SFDVKD. The CDR3 sequence is CATSGDSIPGGYTF. The DNA of the CDR3 is TGTGCCACCAGTGGCGACTCTATTCCTGGTGGCTACACCTTC.

The V call is TRBV29-1, the J call TRBJ2-5; D may be TRBD1 (7 bases). V dropped 5 bases and J dropped 2 bases, with 12 bases sitting between them. Germline CDR1 is SQVTM and CDR2 is ANQGSEA. This CDR3 contains 13 residues. The CDR3 loop reads CSVQQGRQETQYF. CDR3 bases: TGCAGCGTTCAACAGGGGAGGCAAGAGACCCAGTACTTC.

This clonotype was seen many times. The rearrangement uses TRBV7-2 and TRBJ2-5; 7 bases agree with TRBD2. Per germline, CDR1 SGHTA and CDR2 FQGNSA. This CDR3 comprises 14 residues. Trimming cost V 5 bases and J 0 bases; bases outside gene matches: 3. CDR3: CASSGSGYQETQYF. In DNA form, the CDR3 reads TGTGCCAGCAGCGGTAGCGGGTACCAAGAGACCCAGTACTTC.

Only a few counts were recorded for this clonotype. This chain uses TRBV27 with TRBJ2-3; unclear D gene. V lost 0 bases to trimming and J lost 0 bases, with 7 bases between them. The CDR3 has 15 amino acids. CDR1 and CDR2 (germline): MNHEY, SMNVEV (reference sequence). The CDR3 here is CASSLSLLSTDTQYF. The CDR3 nucleotides read TGTGCCAGCAGTTTATCACTACTTAGCACAGATACGCAGTATTTT.

The chain combines TRBV20-1 with TRBJ2-7; 11 bases match TRBD2. V was clipped by 0 bases and J by 1 base; unmatched bases: 2. This CDR3 region has 15 residues. In germline, CDR1 is DFQATT, CDR2 SNEGSKA (reference sequence). The CDR3: CSARDRLAGSYEQYF. CDR3 sequence (DNA): TGCAGTGCTAGAGATCGACTAGCGGGATCCTACGAGCAGTACTTC.

This clonotype showed up many times. Relative to the germline gene, one junction end is altered; a read error may explain this. The chain employs TRBV7-2 and TRBJ2-3; D is unclear. This CDR3 comprises 14 residues. Germline V gene data show CDR1 as SGHTA and CDR2 as FQGNSA. CDR3 amino acids: CASSLAPSTDTQYF. The CDR3 region has the DNA TGCGCCAGCAGCTTGGCACCTAGCACAGATACGCAGTATTTT.

This chain connects TRBV5-1 to TRBJ2-3; no reliable D call. The CDR3 totals 15 residues. Per the germline V gene, CDR1 is SGHRS and CDR2 is YFSETQ. V was trimmed by 0 bases and J by 2 bases, leaving 10 bases between them. The CDR3 spells CASSLVVGNTDTQYF. In DNA form, the CDR3 reads TGCGCCAGCAGCTTGGTGGTCGGAAACACAGATACGCAGTATTTT.

This clonotype was picked up a small number of times. The DNA for the CDR3 is TGTGCCAGCAGTATGGGACTAGCTCCTTTAGATGAGCAGTTCTTC. This gives the protein CASSMGLAPLDEQFF. V gene TRBV27 combines with J gene TRBJ2-1, with 9 bases matching TRBD2. The V segment lost 5 bases and the J segment 8 bases; nucleotides outside the gene matches: 10. CDR1 and CDR2 (germline): MNHEY, SMNVEV (reference sequence). The CDR3 extends over 15 amino acids.

The CDR3, as DNA: TGTGCCAGTAGTGGACAGGGGCGCAGGTACGAGCAGTACTTC. It encodes CASSGQGRRYEQYF. The V gene is TRBV19, the J gene TRBJ2-7; TRBD1 matches 9 bases. This CDR3 spans 14 amino acids. The germline V gene encodes CDR1 LNHDA and CDR2 SQIVND (reference sequence). With 5 bases clipped from V and 4 bases from J, the junction kept 6 bases outside the gene matches.

V and J are TRBV5-1 and TRBJ2-7; D is undetermined. The CDR3 covers 14 residues. Germline values: CDR1 SGHRS, CDR2 YFSETQ. V lost 0 bases and J 1 base, leaving 8 bases between the germline ends. CDR3: CASSLATGSYEQYF. The CDR3 DNA reads as TGCGCCAGCAGCTTGGCGACCGGATCCTACGAGCAGTACTTC.

This clonotype was detected a few times. This chain uses TRBV4-3 with TRBJ2-7; D gene ambiguous. The V end was cut by 0 bases, the J end by 3 bases, with 12 bases between. Per germline, CDR1 LGHNA and CDR2 YSLEER. The CDR3 length is 15 residues. The DNA for the CDR3 is TGCGCCAGCAGCCAAGAGGGGTCAGTAAACTACGAGCAGTACTTC. It yields the protein CASSQEGSVNYEQYF.